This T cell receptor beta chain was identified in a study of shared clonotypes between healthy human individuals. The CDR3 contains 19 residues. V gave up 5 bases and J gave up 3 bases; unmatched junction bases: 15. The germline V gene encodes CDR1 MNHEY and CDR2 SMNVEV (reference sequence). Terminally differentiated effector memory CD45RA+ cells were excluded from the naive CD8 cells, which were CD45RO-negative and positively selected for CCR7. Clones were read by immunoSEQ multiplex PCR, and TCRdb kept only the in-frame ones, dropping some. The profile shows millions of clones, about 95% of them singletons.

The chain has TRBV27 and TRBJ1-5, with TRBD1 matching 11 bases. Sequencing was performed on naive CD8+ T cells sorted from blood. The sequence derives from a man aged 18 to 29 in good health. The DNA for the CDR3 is TGTGCCAGCAGTCAACTTATGGGATGGGGACAGGGGGTCAATCAGCCCCAGCATTTT. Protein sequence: CASSQLMGWGQGVNQPQHF.